This TCR beta chain was recovered during a study of blood T cell repertoires in COVID-19. Study information: Acute and convalescent COVID-19 samples came from the United States, Italy and Spain.

Looked up from germline, CDR1 is SGHVS and CDR2 is FQNEAQ. The CDR3 consists of 15 residues. J gave up 3 bases and V 3 bases, and 4 bases lay outside the gene matches. As handled by the study authors: By means of reference gene primer amplification, nucleated cell counts were estimated. The method was immunoSEQ multiplex PCR; TCRdb's version includes in-frame clones alone and lacks a portion of them. Clonal size and the V and J genes are those of that table, whereas D and trimming came from the DNA. This table holds approximately 260,000 clones, over 80% found once. The sequenced material came from peripheral blood. This receptor was taken from a man in his sixties who had recovered from COVID-19. The gene calls are TRBV7-8 and TRBJ2-1, with 8 bases fitting TRBD1. CDR3 loop: CASSFDRGRYNEQFF. CDR3 nucleotide sequence: TGTGCCAGCAGCTTCGACAGGGGTCGCTACAATGAGCAGTTCTTC.